The clone carrying this T cell receptor (beta chain) was observed a few times. Antigen: not known. This record comes from a study of cytomegalovirus exposure and HLA in healthy donors. Findings and limits, study-wide: Reports showed the classifier diagnosing cytomegalovirus status with high specificity and sensitivity. Investigators reported under 200 TCR beta chains as tied to cytomegalovirus.

This table comes from immunoSEQ multiplex PCR, and its TCRdb copy is limited to in-frame clones, with some not included. Here the sample spans about 120,000 clones, around 89% being singletons. From germline, CDR1 is KGHSH and CDR2 LQKENI. The CDR3 is 15 residues long. Trimming took off 2 bases at V and 1 base at J, with 11 bases between the two ends. The source material was PBMCs. The origin of this receptor is a woman aged 18-29 years in good health and CMV-seropositive. This chain uses TRBV18 with TRBJ1-1, with D possibly TRBD1 on 5 matching bases. CDR3 nucleotides: TGTGCCAGCTCACCAAGAGCGGGGGAGAACACTGAAGCTTTCTTT. Amino acids: CASSPRAGENTEAFF.